The 2 T cell receptor beta chains below come from one sample, sequenced in a study of CD8 T cells in ankylosing spondylitis. TCRdb passed the 5' RACE reads through MiXCR, listing each CDR3 protein once. The table lists 180,000 or so distinct CDR3 sequences, about 9.9% of them singletons. Specimen: blood, either unsorted or a sorted T cell fraction (not recorded which). The receptors come from a male donor with ankylosing spondylitis or in good health (not recorded which).

The table lists this clonotype with many counts. This sequence joins TRBV5-1 and TRBJ2-2, with 7 bases aligning to TRBD2. Trimming removed 3 bases from V and 0 bases from J; junction bases left unmatched: 2. Germline assignment: CDR1 SGHRS and CDR2 YFSETQ. This CDR3 is 15 amino acids long. The CDR3 DNA reads TGCGCCAGCAGCTCCGGGACTACGAACACCGGGGAGCTGTTTTTT. The encoded protein is CASSSGTTNTGELFF.

Ten or more counts support this clonotype. The rearrangement joins TRBV25-1 to TRBJ2-7, with D perhaps matching TRBD2 (6 bases). V was pared by 3 bases and J by 0 bases, with 15 bases between. CDR3 size: 16 residues. Per germline, CDR1 MGHDK and CDR2 SYGVNS. The CDR3 region has the DNA TGTGCCAGCAGTGACCCGGGACTGGGGAGCTCCTACGAGCAGTACTTC. It encodes CASSDPGLGSSYEQYF.